These 11 T cell receptor beta chains came from one sample sequenced in a study of T cells in Graves' hyperthyroidism and ophthalmopathy. RNA transcripts gave rise to amplified TCR beta CDR3 regions. Carried out on the TCR CDR3, a first-round RT-PCR used the HTBI primer set. TCRdb re-derived calls from the multiplex PCR reads in MiXCR, one entry per CDR3 protein. The sample includes about 840,000 distinct CDR3 sequences, 38% of them seen just once. Source material: blood. These receptors all stem from a young man with Graves' hyperthyroidism.

This clonotype was seen a few times. The CDR3 region is CASSRRGGPEAFF. The CDR3 coding sequence is TGTGCCAGCAGCCGGAGAGGGGGTCCTGAAGCTTTCTTT. This sequence joins TRBV7-2 and TRBJ1-1, with a tentative D call TRBD1 (6 bases). V was clipped by 5 bases and J by 6 bases, with 13 bases between them. Germline lookup yields CDR1 SGHTA and CDR2 FQGNSA. The CDR3 contains 13 residues.

There are many counts of this clonotype. The DNA for the CDR3 is TGTGCCAGCAGCTCCGAGGGGCCTGATGAAAAACTGTTTTTT. Amino acid sequence: CASSSEGPDEKLFF. The chain couples TRBV7-9 to TRBJ1-4; TRBD1 might be the D (5 bases). This CDR3 contains 14 residues. Germline V lookup: CDR1 SEHNR, CDR2 FQNEAQ (reference sequence). The V and J ends lost 4 bases and 6 bases respectively, with 12 bases between them.

The chain uses TRBV13 and TRBJ2-7, with no clear D. CDR3 length equals 12 residues. The germline V gene encodes CDR1 PRHDT and CDR2 FYEKMQ (reference sequence). Trimming removed 4 bases at V and 5 bases at J, with 9 bases between. CDR3 sequence (DNA): TGTGCCAGCAGCTCACCCCCGGACGAGCAGTACTTC. Encoded protein: CASSSPPDEQYF.

The chain combines TRBV20-1 with TRBJ2-7, with D maybe TRBD2 (7 bases). Germline CDR1 DFQATT, CDR2 SNEGSKA (reference sequence). The CDR3 length is 13 residues. V was cut by 6 bases and J by 3 bases, with 15 bases left in between. The CDR3 spells CSAGGGGLYEQYF. In nucleotides, the CDR3 is TGCAGTGCAGGGGGGGGCGGTCTCTACGAGCAGTACTTC.

This rearrangement joins TRBV7-9 to TRBJ2-5, with D possibly TRBD1 on 9 matching bases. Trimming took 5 bases from V and 2 from J, leaving 18 bases between them. There are 16 residues in the CDR3. Germline V gives CDR1 SEHNR, CDR2 FQNEAQ (reference sequence). CDR3 nucleotides: TGTGCCAGCAGCGCTACAGGGGGCGGGAGGCAAGAGACCCAGTACTTC. Amino acids: CASSATGGGRQETQYF.

V and J are TRBV7-9 and TRBJ1-1; unclear D gene. The germline gives CDR1 SEHNR, CDR2 FQNEAQ (reference sequence). The V end lost 3 bases, the J end lost 4 bases, and 18 bases lay between the germline ends. The CDR3 spans 16 residues. CDR3 nucleotides: TGTGCCAGCAGCTTTCGGGGTGGCCCCGGTGGCACTGAAGCTTTCTTT. Its translation is CASSFRGGPGGTEAFF.

This chain links TRBV7-2 with TRBJ1-6; D is unclear. The CDR3 sequence is 15 residues long. The V end was cut by 5 bases, the J end by 7 bases, with 15 bases between. The germline V gene encodes CDR1 SGHTA and CDR2 FQGNSA. The CDR3 spells CASSGWTLPNSPLHF. DNA of the CDR3: TGTGCCAGCAGCGGATGGACCTTGCCGAATTCACCCCTCCACTTT. The entire variable domain, with the rest obtained from reference TRBV7-2 and TRBJ1-6, is as follows: GAGVSQSPSNKVTEKGKDVELRCDPISGHTALYWYRQSLGQGLEFLIYFQGNSAPDKSGLPSDRFSAERTGGSVSTLTIQRTQQEDSAVYLCASSGWTLPNSPLHFGNGTRLTVT.

This rearrangement joins TRBV7-2 to TRBJ1-1, with D possibly matching TRBD1 (5 bases). CDR1 and CDR2 from the germline V gene are SGHTA and FQGNSA. The V gene lost 5 bases and the J gene lost 4 bases, with 11 bases spanning the gap. The CDR3 is made up of 13 amino acids. The CDR3 nucleotides read TGTGCCAGCAGCATCCAGGGACGCACTGAAGCTTTCTTT. Residues: CASSIQGRTEAFF.

This clonotype was counted only a few times. The V call is TRBV7-9, the J call TRBJ2-2, with 8 bases fitting TRBD1. CDR3 size: 16 residues. V gave up 5 bases and J gave up 6 bases; unmatched junction bases: 11. Germline V gives CDR1 SEHNR, CDR2 FQNEAQ (reference sequence). CDR3 amino acids: CASSLFGDRGSGELFF. In DNA, the CDR3 is TGTGCCAGCAGCCTCTTCGGCGACAGGGGCTCCGGGGAGCTGTTTTTT.

This rearrangement joins TRBV6-1 to TRBJ1-2; 7 bases fit TRBD1. V dropped 5 bases and J dropped 0; count of bases not matched to a gene: 3. Per germline, CDR1 MNHNS and CDR2 SASEGT. This CDR3 is 14 amino acids long. The CDR3 bases are TGTGCCAGCAGTAGAGACAGGGCTAACTATGGCTACACCTTC. As protein: CASSRDRANYGYTF.

Regarding this clonotype: This could be a read error, since a much larger clone is one nucleotide away. The chain is built from TRBV19 and TRBJ2-5; D remains ambiguous. CDR1 and CDR2 (germline): LNHDA, SQIVND (reference sequence). The germline V and J ends were trimmed by 5 bases and 5 bases, with 15 bases remaining between them. The CDR3 loop spans 14 amino acids. As DNA, the CDR3 is TGTGCCAGTAGTCCCTATTACCAGCTGGAGACCCAGTACTTC. This encodes CASSPYYQLETQYF.